This TCR beta chain was sequenced for a study of shared clonotypes between healthy human individuals. Generated by immunoSEQ multiplex PCR, the TCRdb table keeps only in-frame clones and is missing some. Here the sample spans roughly 200,000 clones, approximately 60% being singletons. The TCR was taken from a man younger than 45 in good health. The specimen sequenced was memory CD4+ T cells sorted from blood. Subset here: CD45RA-negative fraction.

CDR3 DNA: TGCAGCGTTGCTCCCGGGACAGGGGGGCACACTGAAGCTTTCTTT. Translated, it gives CSVAPGTGGHTEAFF. The V and J genes are TRBV29-1 and TRBJ1-1; TRBD1 matches at 11 bases. The V gene end was trimmed by 4 bases and the J gene end by 3 bases; junction bases not matched to a gene: 7. Germline CDR1 reads SQVTM; CDR2 reads ANQGSEA. The CDR3 totals 15 residues.